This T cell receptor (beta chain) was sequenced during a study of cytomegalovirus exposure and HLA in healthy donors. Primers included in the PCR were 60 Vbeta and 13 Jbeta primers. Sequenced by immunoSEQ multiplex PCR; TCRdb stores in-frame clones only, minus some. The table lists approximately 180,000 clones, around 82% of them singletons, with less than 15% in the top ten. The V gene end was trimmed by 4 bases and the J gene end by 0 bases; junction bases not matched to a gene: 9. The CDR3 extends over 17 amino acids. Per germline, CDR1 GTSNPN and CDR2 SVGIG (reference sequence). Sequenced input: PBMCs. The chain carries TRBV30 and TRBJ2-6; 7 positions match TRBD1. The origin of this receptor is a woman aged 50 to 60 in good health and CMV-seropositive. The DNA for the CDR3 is TGTGCCTGGAATGACAGGGAGATGGGCTCTGGGGCCAACGTCCTGACTTTC. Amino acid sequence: CAWNDREMGSGANVLTF.